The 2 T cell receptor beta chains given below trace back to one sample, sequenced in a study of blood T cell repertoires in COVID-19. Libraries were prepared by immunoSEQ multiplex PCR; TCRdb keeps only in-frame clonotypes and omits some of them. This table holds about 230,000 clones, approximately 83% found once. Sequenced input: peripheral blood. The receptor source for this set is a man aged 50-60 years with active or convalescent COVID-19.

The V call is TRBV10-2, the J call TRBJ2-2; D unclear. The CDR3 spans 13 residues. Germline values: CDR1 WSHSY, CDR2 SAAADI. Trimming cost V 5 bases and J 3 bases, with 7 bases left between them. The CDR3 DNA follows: TGCGCCAGCAGTCCAGTCGACACCGGGGAGCTGTTTTTT. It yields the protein CASSPVDTGELFF.

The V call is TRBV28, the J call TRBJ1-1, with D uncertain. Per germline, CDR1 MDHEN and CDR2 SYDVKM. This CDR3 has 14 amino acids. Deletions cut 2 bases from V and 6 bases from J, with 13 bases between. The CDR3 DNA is TGTGCCAGCAGTTTAAAGCGGGTTGGTCCTGAAGCTTTCTTT. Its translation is CASSLKRVGPEAFF.